This T cell receptor (beta chain) was identified during a study of identical twins. TCRdb independently ran MiXCR on the 5' RACE reads; one entry per CDR3 protein. The sample consists of nearly 250,000 distinct CDR3 sequences, roughly 7% of them appearing once. Findings of the study overall: Invariant T cells like MAIT and iNKT could partly confound the zero-insertion analyses.

This clonotype was observed at least ten times. Antigen: not known. Germline CDR1 LGHDT, CDR2 YNNKEL (reference sequence). V lost 4 bases and J 4 bases, leaving 11 bases between the germline ends. The CDR3 covers 13 residues. This same sample was also part of a study on yellow fever vaccine responses in identical twins.

What was sequenced was memory (CD45RO+) T cells sorted from blood. The chain links TRBV3-1 to TRBJ2-7; perhaps TRBD2 as D (6 bases). The TCR was taken from a woman aged 18-29 years in good health. CDR3 nucleotide sequence: TGTGCCAGCAGCCGCGGAGGGTATTACGAGCAGTACTTC. Translating gives CASSRGGYYEQYF.